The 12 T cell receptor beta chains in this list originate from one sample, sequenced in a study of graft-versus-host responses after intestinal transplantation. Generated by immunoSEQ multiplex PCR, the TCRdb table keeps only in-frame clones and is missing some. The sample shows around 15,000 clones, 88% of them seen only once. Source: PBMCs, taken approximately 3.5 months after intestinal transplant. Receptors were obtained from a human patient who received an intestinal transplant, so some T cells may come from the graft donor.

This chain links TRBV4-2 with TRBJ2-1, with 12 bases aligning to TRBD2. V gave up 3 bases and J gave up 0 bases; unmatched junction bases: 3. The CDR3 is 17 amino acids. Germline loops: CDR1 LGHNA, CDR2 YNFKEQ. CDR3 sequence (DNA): TGTGCCAGCAGCCAGGGACTAGCGGGCTACTCCTACAATGAGCAGTTCTTC. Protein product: CASSQGLAGYSYNEQFF.

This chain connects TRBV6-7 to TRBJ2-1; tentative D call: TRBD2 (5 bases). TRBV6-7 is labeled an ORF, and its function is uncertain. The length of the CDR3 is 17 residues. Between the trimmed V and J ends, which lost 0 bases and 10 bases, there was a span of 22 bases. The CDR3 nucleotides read TGTGCCAGCAGTTACTCGGAAGACCAGCGGACCCCTAGGGAGCAGTTCTTC. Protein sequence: CASSYSEDQRTPREQFF.

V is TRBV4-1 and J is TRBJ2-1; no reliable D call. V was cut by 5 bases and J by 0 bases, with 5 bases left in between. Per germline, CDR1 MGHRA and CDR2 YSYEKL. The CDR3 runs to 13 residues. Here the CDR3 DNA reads TGCGCCAGCAGCATGAGCTCCTACAATGAGCAGTTCTTC. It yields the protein CASSMSSYNEQFF.

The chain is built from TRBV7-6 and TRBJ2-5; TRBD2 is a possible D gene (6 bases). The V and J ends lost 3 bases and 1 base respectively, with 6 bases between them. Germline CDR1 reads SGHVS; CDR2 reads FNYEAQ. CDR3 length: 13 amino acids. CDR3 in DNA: TGTGCCAGCAGCTTGGGACTCCAAGAGACCCAGTACTTC. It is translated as CASSLGLQETQYF.

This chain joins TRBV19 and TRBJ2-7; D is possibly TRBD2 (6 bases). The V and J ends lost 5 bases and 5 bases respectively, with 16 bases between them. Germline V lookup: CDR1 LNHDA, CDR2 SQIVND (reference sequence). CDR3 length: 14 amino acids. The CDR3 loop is CASSRPGAVDEQYF. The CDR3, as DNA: TGTGCCAGTAGTCGTCCGGGAGCAGTCGACGAGCAGTACTTC.

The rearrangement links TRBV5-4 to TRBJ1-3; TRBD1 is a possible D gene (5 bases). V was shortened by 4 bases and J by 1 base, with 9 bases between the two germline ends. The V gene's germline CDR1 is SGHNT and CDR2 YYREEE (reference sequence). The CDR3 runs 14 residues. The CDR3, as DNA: TGTGCCAGCAGCCTGAGGGGATCTGGAAACACCATATATTTT. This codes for CASSLRGSGNTIYF.

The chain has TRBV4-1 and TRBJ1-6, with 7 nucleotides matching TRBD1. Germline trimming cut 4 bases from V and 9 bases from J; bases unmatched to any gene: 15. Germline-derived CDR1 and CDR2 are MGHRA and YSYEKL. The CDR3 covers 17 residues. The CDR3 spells CASSRTGGRGSGSPLHF. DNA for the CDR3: TGCGCCAGCAGCCGGACCGGGGGCAGGGGGTCTGGTTCACCCCTCCACTTT.

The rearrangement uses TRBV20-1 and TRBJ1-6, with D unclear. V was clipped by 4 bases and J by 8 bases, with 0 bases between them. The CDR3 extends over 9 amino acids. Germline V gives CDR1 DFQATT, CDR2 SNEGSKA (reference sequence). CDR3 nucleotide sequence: TGCAGTGCTAATTCACCCCTCCACTTT. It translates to CSANSPLHF.

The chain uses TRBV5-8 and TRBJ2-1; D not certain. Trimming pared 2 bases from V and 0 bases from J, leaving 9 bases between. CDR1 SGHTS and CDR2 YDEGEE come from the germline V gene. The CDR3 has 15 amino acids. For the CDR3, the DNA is TGTGCCAGCAGCTTAGAATCGAGCTCCTACAATGAGCAGTTCTTC. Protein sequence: CASSLESSSYNEQFF.

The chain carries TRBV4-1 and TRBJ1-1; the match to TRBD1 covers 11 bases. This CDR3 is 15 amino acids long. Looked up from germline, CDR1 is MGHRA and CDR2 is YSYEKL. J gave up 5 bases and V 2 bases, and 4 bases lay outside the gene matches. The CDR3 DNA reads TGCGCCAGCAGCCAACGGACAGGGGGCGAGACTGAAGCTTTCTTT. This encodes CASSQRTGGETEAFF.

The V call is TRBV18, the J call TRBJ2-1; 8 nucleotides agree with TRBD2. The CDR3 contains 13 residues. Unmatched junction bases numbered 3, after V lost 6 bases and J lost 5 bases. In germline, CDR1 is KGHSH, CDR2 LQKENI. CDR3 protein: CASSGLVNNEQFF. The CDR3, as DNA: TGTGCCAGCTCGGGACTAGTAAACAATGAGCAGTTCTTC.

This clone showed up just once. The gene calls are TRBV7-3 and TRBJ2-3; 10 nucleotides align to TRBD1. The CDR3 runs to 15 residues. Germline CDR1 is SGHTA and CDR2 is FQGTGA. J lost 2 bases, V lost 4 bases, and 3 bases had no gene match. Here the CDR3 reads CASSSTGGLTDTQYF. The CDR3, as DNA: TGTGCCAGCAGCTCGACAGGGGGCCTCACAGATACGCAGTATTTT. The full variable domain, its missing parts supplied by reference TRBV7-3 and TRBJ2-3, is GAGVSQTPSNKVTEKGKYVELRCDPISGHTALYWYRQSLGQGPEFLIYFQGTGAADDSGLPNDRFFAVRPEGSVSTLKIQRTERGDSAVYLCASSSTGGLTDTQYFGPGTRLTVL.